The present entry profiles one TCR beta chain with its context. Sequencing used immunoSEQ multiplex PCR; TCRdb keeps in-frame clones, though not all of them. The top ten hold less than 2% of the sample, which has about 480,000 clones, 88% seen once. For recovered donors of Cohort 3, there were two negative PCRs, clearance, or symptom resolution. Losses at the gene ends were 1 base for V and 10 bases for J; bases not matched to a gene: 10. This CDR3 contains 16 residues. CDR1 is SGHKS and CDR2 is YYEKEE in the germline V gene (reference sequence). This sample is part of a study of blood T cell repertoires in COVID-19. Whole-study context: Samples of COVID-19 (acute and convalescent) were obtained from the United States, Italy and Spain.

The V and J genes are TRBV5-5 and TRBJ1-6; TRBD1 matches at 8 bases. Sequenced material: PBMCs or T cells enriched from blood (not recorded which). The receptor's source is a woman aged 40 to 49 who had recovered from COVID-19. CDR3 DNA: TGTGCCAGCAGCTTGTATCAGGGGGCAGCTCAATCACCCCTCCACTTT. Its translation is CASSLYQGAAQSPLHF.